The sample holds one count of the clone carrying this TCR beta chain. This record comes from a study of PD-L1 blockade in urothelial cancer. The data were produced by immunoSEQ multiplex PCR, yet TCRdb's version contains in-frame clones alone and is incomplete. The sample shows roughly 110,000 clones, roughly 90% of them seen only once. The sample's time point: peripheral blood 6 weeks after treatment start. This specimen consisted of PBMCs, obtained around atezolizumab (anti-PD-L1) treatment. This TCR was recovered from a man aged 55 to 69 with urothelial cancer.

The CDR3 nucleotides are TGTGCCAGCAGTTTAGTAGCGGGCCTCCGCACAGATACGCAGTATTTT. The encoded protein is CASSLVAGLRTDTQYF. The chain is built from TRBV27 and TRBJ2-3; TRBD2 agrees at 7 bases. This CDR3 is 16 amino acids long. CDR1 and CDR2 from the germline V gene are MNHEY and SMNVEV (reference sequence). V gave up 2 bases and J gave up 1 base; unmatched junction bases: 6.